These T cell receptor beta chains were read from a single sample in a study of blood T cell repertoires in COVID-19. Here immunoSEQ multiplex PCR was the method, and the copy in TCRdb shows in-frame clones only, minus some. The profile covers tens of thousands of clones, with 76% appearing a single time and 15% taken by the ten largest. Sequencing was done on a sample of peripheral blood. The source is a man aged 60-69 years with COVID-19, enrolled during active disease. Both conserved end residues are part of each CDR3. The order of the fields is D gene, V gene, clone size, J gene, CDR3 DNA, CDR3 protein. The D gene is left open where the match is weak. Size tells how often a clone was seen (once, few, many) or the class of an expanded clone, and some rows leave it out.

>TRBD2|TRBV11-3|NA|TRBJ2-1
TGTGCCAGCAGCTTAGGACTAGCGGGGGACTACAATGAGCAGTTCTTC
CASSLGLAGDYNEQFF
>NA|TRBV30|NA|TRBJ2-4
TGTGCCTGGAGTGTACGAGGGCCCAAAAACATTCAGTACTTC
CAWSVRGPKNIQYF
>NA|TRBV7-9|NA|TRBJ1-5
TGTGCCAGCAGCTTGGGAGGGGTCGGTCAGCCCCAGCATTTT
CASSLGGVGQPQHF
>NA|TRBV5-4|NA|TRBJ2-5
TGTGCCAGCAGTAGGGACACCTCAACGCGGGAGACCCAGTACTTC
CASSRDTSTRETQYF
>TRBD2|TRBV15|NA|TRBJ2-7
TGTGCCACCAGCAGGGCTCCGGGGGGGAGGACGGACTTC
CATSRAPGGRTDF
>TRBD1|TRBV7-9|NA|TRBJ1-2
TGTGCCAGCAGCTTAGGGACAGGGGGCGGAGGCTACACCTTC
CASSLGTGGGGYTF
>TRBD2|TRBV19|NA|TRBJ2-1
TGTGCCAGTAGTATACTAGCGGGGGACAATGAGCAGTTCTTC
CASSILAGDNEQFF
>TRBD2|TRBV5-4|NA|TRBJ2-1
TGTGCCAGCAGCTTGGCATGGCGGGGGGAAAATGAGCAGTTCTTC
CASSLAWRGENEQFF
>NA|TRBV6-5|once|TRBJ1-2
TGTGCCAGCAGGGGCGATGGCTACACCTTC
CASRGDGYTF
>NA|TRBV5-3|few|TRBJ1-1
TGTGCCAGAAGCTTGGTCCGGGAAGCTTTCTTT
CARSLVREAFF
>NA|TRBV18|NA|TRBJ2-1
TGTGCCAGCTCACCGTCACAGGGCGCTGAGTTCTTC
CASSPSQGAEFF
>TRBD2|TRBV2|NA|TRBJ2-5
TGTGCCAGCCGGCGGCTAGCGGGTCCAGAGACCCAGTACTTC
CASRRLAGPETQYF